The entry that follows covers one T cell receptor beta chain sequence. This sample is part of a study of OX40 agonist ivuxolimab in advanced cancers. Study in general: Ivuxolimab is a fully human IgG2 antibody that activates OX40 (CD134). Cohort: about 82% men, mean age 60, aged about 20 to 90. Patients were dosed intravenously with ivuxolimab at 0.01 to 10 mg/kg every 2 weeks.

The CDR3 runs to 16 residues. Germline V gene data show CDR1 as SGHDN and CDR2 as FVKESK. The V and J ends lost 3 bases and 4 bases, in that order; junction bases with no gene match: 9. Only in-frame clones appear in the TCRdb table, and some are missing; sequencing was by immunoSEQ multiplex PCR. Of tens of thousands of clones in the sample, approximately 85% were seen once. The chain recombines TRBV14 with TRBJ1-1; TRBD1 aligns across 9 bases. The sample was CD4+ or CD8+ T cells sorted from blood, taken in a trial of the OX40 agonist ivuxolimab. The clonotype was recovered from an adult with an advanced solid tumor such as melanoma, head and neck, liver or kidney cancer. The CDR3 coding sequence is TGTGCCAGCAGCCACAGGACAGGGGTAAGGAGCACTGAAGCTTTCTTT. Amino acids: CASSHRTGVRSTEAFF.